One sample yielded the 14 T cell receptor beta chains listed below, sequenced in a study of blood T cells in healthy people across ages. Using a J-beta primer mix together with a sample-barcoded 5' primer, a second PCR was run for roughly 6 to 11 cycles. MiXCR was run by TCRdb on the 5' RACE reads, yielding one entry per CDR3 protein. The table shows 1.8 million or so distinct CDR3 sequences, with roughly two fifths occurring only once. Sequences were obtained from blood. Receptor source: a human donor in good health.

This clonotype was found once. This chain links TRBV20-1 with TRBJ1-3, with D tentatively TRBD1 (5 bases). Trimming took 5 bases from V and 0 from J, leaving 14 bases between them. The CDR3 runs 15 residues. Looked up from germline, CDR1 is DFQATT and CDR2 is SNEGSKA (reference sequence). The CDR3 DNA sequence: TGCAGTGCTCTTCCAGGGACCTCCTCTGGAAACACCATATATTTT. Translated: CSALPGTSSGNTIYF.

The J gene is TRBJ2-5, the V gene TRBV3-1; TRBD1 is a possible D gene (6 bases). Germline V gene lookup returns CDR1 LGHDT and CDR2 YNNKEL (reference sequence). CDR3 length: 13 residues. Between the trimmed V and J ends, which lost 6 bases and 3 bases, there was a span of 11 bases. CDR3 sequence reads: CASRPRTEETQYF. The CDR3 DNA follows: TGTGCCAGCAGACCTCGGACAGAAGAGACCCAGTACTTC.

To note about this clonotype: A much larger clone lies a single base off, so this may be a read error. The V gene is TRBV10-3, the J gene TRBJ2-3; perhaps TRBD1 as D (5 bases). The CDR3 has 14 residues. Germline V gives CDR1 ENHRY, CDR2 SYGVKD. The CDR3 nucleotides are TGTGCCATCAGGGAGTCGACAGGCACAGATACGCAGTATTTT. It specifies CAIRESTGTDTQYF.

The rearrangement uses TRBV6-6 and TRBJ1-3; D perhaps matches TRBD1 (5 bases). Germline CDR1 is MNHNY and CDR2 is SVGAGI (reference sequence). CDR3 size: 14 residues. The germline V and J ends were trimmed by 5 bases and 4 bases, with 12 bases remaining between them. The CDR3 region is CASSVRGRGNTIYF. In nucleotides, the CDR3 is TGTGCCAGCAGTGTACGGGGGAGAGGAAACACCATATATTTT.

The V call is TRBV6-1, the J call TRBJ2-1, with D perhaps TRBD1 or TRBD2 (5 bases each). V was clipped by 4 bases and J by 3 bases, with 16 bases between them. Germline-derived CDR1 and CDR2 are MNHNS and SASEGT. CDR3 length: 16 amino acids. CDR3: CASSVISGTGYNEQFF. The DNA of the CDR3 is TGTGCCAGCAGTGTTATCTCCGGGACCGGCTACAATGAGCAGTTCTTC.

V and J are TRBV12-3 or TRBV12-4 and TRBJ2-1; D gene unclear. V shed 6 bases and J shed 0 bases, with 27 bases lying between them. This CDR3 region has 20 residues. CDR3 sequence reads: CASSPPRGFAPRSSYNEQFF. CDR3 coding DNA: TGTGCCAGCAGCCCCCCCCGTGGTTTTGCTCCTAGGAGCTCCTACAATGAGCAGTTCTTC.

The CDR3 DNA sequence: TGTGCCAGCAGCCTCCGGGGAGGGCCCCTCACAGATACGCAGTATTTT. Residues: CASSLRGGPLTDTQYF. The chain is built from TRBV13 and TRBJ2-3, with 7 bases that match TRBD2. CDR3 length: 16 amino acids. Trimming removed 5 bases from V and 2 bases from J; junction bases left unmatched: 10. CDR1 is PRHDT, CDR2 FYEKMQ, per germline (reference sequence).

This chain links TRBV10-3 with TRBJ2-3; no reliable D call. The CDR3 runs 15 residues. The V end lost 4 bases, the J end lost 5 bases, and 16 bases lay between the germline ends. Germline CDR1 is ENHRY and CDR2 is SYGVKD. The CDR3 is CAISARAPDEDTQYF. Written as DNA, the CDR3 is TGTGCCATCAGTGCCCGGGCCCCTGATGAAGATACGCAGTATTTT.

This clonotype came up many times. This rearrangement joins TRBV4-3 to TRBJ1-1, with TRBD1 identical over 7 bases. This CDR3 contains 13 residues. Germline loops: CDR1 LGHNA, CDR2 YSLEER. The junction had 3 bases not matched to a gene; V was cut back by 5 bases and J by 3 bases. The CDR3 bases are TGCGCCAGCAGCGCCACAGGGGACACTGAAGCTTTCTTT. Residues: CASSATGDTEAFF.

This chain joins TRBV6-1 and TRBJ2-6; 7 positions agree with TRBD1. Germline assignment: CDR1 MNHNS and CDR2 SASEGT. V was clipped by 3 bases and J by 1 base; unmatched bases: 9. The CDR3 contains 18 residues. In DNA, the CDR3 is TGTGCCAGCAGTGAGGGGGACAGACCGACTTCTGGGGCCAACGTCCTGACTTTC. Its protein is CASSEGDRPTSGANVLTF.

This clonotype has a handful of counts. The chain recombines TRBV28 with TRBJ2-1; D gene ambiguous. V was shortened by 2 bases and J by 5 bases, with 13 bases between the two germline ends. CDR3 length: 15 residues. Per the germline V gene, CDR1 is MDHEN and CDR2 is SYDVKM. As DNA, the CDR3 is TGTGCCAGCAGTTTAAAGGGAATACAGCACAATGAGCAGTTCTTC. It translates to CASSLKGIQHNEQFF.

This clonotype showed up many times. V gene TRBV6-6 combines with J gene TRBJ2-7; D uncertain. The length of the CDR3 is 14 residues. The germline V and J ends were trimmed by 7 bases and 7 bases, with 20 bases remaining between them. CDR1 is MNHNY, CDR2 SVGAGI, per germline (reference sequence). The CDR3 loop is CASMEPAVDLEQYF. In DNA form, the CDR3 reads TGTGCCAGCATGGAGCCGGCGGTGGATTTGGAGCAGTACTTC.

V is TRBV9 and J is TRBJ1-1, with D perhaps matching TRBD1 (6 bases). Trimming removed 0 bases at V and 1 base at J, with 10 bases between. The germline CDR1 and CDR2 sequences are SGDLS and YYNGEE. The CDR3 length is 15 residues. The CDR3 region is CASSVGGTKNTEAFF. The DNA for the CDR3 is TGTGCCAGCAGCGTAGGGGGGACAAAGAACACTGAAGCTTTCTTT.

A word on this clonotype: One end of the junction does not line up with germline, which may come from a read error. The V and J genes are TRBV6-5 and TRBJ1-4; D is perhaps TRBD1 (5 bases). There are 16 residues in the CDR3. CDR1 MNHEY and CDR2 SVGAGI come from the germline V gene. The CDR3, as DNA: TGTGCCAGCAGCTACTCGATGTCGGGGACCGGTGAAAAACTGTTTTTT. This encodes CASSYSMSGTGEKLFF.